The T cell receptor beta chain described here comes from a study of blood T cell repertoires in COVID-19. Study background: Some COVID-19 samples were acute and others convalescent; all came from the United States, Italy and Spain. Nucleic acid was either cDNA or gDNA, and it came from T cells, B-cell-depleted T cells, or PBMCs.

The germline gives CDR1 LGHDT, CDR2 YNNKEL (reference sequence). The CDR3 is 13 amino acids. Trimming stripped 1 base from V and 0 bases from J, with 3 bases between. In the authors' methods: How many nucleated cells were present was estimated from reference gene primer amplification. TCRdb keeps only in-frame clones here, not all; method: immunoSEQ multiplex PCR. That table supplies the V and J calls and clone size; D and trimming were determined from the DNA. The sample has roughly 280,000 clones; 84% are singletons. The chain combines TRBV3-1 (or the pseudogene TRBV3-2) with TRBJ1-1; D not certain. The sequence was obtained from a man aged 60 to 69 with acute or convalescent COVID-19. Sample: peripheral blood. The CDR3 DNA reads TGTGCCAGCAGCCAAGCAGTGAACACTGAAGCTTTCTTT. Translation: CASSQAVNTEAFF.